The present T cell receptor beta chain was sequenced within a study of T cell responses to AZD1222 COVID-19 vaccine. General study results and limits: Donor demographics were predominantly white British with a female majority; clonal diversity may be underestimated.

Details on this clone: Its antigen is unknown.

Trimming cost V 0 bases and J 0 bases, with 12 bases left between them. The CDR3 runs 18 residues. From germline, CDR1 is SGHTA and CDR2 FQGTGA. Assay: immunoSEQ multiplex PCR; the TCRdb copy retains only in-frame clones and omits some. Counted here are about 140,000 clones, about 91% occurring once; the ten biggest clones make up 4.7%. This receptor was taken from an adult in good health. The chain has TRBV7-3 and TRBJ2-6; D not resolved. The specimen comprised peripheral blood, sampled on day 0 of AZD1222 vaccination. The CDR3 coding sequence is TGTGCCAGCAGCTTAACGGGCTTCCAAGCCTCTGGGGCCAACGTCCTGACTTTC. Translation: CASSLTGFQASGANVLTF. Drawing the rest from reference TRBV7-3 and TRBJ2-6, the complete variable domain is GAGVSQTPSNKVTEKGKYVELRCDPISGHTALYWYRQSLGQGPEFLIYFQGTGAADDSGLPNDRFFAVRPEGSVSTLKIQRTERGDSAVYLCASSLTGFQASGANVLTFGAGSRLTVL.